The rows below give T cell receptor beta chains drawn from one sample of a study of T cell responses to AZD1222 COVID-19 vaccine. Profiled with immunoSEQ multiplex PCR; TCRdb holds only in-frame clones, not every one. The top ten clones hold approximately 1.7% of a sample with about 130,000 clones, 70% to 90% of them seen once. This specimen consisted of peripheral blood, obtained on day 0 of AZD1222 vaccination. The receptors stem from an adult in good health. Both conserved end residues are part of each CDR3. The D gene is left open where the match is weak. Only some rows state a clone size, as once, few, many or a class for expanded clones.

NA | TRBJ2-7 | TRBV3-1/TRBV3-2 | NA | CASSQIGLSYEQYF | TGTGCCAGCAGCCAAATAGGTCTTTCCTACGAGCAGTACTTC
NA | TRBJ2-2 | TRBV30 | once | CAWRQYNSGELFF | TGTGCCTGGAGACAGTATAATTCCGGGGAGCTGTTTTTT
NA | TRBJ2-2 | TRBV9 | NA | CASSVVEGPRLFF | TGTGCCAGCAGCGTAGTTGAGGGGCCACGCCTGTTTTTT
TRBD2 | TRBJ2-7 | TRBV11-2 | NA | CASSSPRTSPYEQYF | TGTGCCAGCAGCTCCCCCCGGACTAGCCCCTACGAGCAGTACTTC
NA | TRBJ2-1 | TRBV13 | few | CASSPRAGITFF | TGTGCCAGCAGCCCTAGGGCGGGGATAACGTTCTTC
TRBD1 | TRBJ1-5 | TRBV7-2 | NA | CASRFQGASNQPQHF | TGTGCCAGCAGATTTCAGGGGGCTAGCAATCAGCCCCAGCATTTT
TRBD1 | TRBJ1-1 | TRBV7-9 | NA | CASSFYRGKGTEAFF | TGTGCCAGCAGCTTTTACAGGGGGAAGGGCACTGAAGCTTTCTTT
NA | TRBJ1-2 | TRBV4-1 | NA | CASSQGRIGGDGDGYTF | TGCGCCAGCAGCCAAGGCAGAATAGGGGGGGACGGGGATGGCTACACCTTC
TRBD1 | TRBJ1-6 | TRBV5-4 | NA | CASSRDRVASPLHF | TGTGCCAGCAGCCGAGACAGGGTAGCTTCACCCCTCCACTTT
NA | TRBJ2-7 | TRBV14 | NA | CASSPPGQHKQYF | TGTGCCAGCAGCCCCCCAGGACAACATAAGCAGTACTTC
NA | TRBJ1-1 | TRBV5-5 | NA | CASSLDAANTEAFF | TGTGCCAGCAGCTTGGATGCCGCTAACACTGAAGCTTTCTTT
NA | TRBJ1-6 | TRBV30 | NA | CAWSVGRSYNSPLHF | TGTGCCTGGAGTGTAGGACGGAGCTATAATTCACCCCTCCACTTT
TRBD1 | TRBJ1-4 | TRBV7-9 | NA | CASSSTGAHEKLFF | TGTGCCAGCAGCTCGACAGGGGCCCATGAAAAACTGTTTTTT
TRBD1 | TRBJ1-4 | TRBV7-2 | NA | CASSSTRTGGFEKLFF | TGTGCCAGCAGCTCCACCCGGACAGGGGGGTTCGAAAAACTGTTTTTT
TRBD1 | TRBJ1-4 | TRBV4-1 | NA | CASSRDSPGQGNEKLFF | TGCGCCAGCAGCCGAGACTCACCGGGACAGGGGAATGAAAAACTGTTTTTT
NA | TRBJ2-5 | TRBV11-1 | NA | CASSLVLRETQYF | TGTGCCAGCAGCTTAGTCCTTAGGGAGACCCAGTACTTC
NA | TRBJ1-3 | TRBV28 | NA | CASTRGVRGNTIYF | TGTGCCAGCACCCGCGGGGTGCGGGGAAACACCATATATTTT
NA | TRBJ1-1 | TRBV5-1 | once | CASSLPGRGTEAFF | TGCGCCAGCAGCTTACCAGGGAGGGGCACTGAAGCTTTCTTT
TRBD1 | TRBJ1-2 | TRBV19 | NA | CASQGQGGVYGYTF | TGTGCCAGTCAAGGGCAGGGGGGAGTTTATGGCTACACCTTC
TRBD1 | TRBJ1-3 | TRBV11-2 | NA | CASSSNRGKGNTIYF | TGTGCCAGCAGCTCGAACAGGGGTAAAGGAAACACCATATATTTT
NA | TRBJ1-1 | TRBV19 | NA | CASSIGRPDTEAFF | TGTGCCAGTAGTATAGGTCGACCGGACACTGAAGCTTTCTTT
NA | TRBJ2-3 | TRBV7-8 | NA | CASTTQVRRLDTQYF | TGTGCCAGCACCACACAGGTGCGGCGTCTGGATACGCAGTATTTT
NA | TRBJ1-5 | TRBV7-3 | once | CASSLSGAATNQPQHF | TGTGCCAGCAGCTTATCAGGGGCTGCTACTAATCAGCCCCAGCATTTT
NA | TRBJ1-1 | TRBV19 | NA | CASNYEGNTEAFF | TGTGCCAGCAATTACGAAGGGAACACTGAAGCTTTCTTT
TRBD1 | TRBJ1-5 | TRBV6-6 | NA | CASSYDGQANQPQHF | TGTGCCAGCAGTTACGATGGACAGGCCAATCAGCCCCAGCATTTT
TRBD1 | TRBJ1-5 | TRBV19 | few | CASSSHDRGNQPQHF | TGTGCCAGTAGTTCGCACGACAGGGGCAATCAGCCCCAGCATTTT
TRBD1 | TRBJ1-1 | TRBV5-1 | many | CASSTGGTEAFF | TGCGCCAGCAGCACAGGGGGGACTGAAGCTTTCTTT
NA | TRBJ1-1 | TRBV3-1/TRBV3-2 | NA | CASSQVWTANTEAFF | TGTGCCAGCAGCCAAGTTTGGACAGCGAACACTGAAGCTTTCTTT
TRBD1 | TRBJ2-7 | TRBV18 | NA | CASSPLGTGDEQYF | TGTGCCAGCTCACCACTCGGGACAGGGGACGAGCAGTACTTC
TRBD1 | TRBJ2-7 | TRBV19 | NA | CASSINRGPYEQYF | TGTGCCAGTAGTATTAACAGGGGGCCCTACGAGCAGTACTTC
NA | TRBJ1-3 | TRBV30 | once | CAWRLDNSGNTIYF | TGTGCCTGGAGACTAGATAACTCTGGAAACACCATATATTTT
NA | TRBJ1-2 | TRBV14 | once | CASSQDRENYGYTF | TGTGCCAGCAGCCAAGATAGAGAGAACTATGGCTACACCTTC
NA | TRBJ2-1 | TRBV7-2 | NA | CASSLALRDEQFF | TGTGCCAGCAGCTTAGCGCTTCGGGATGAGCAGTTCTTC
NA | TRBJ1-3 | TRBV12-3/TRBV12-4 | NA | CASSFFTGNTIYF | TGTGCCAGCAGTTTTTTTACTGGAAACACCATATATTTT
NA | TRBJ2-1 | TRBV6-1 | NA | CASSEALRPPWESYNEQFF | TGTGCCAGCAGTGAAGCGCTTAGGCCCCCTTGGGAGTCCTACAATGAGCAGTTCTTC
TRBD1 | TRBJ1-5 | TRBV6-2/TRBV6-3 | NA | CASSYLGTVNQPQHF | TGTGCCAGCAGTTACTTGGGGACAGTCAATCAGCCCCAGCATTTT
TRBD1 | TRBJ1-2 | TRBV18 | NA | CASSPGTAFNYGYTF | TGTGCCAGCTCACCCGGGACAGCGTTTAACTATGGCTACACCTTC
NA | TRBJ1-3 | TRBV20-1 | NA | CSAGATGRRGNTIYF | TGCAGTGCTGGTGCTACAGGACGGCGTGGAAACACCATATATTTT
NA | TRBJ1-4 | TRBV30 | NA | CAWSVGTGNRFNEKLFF | TGTGCCTGGAGTGTAGGAACTGGAAACCGCTTTAATGAAAAACTGTTTTTT
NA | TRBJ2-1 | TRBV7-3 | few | CASSYSAADNEQFF | TGTGCCAGCAGCTACTCGGCCGCGGACAATGAGCAGTTCTTC
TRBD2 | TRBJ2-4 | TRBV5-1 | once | CASSSPGGRNIQYF | TGCGCCAGCAGCTCCCCGGGGGGGCGAAACATTCAGTACTTC
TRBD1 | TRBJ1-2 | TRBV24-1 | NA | CATSDAGQGLYGYTF | TGTGCCACCAGTGATGCGGGACAGGGCCTCTATGGCTACACCTTC
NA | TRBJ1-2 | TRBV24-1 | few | CATGSAQDYGYTF | TGTGCCACCGGGTCAGCACAGGACTATGGCTACACCTTC